The rows below give T cell receptor beta chains drawn from one sample of a study of vaccination and CD4 T cells after COVID-19. These receptors have no known antigen. TCRdb re-derived calls from the PCR reads in MiXCR, one entry per CDR3 protein. The sample carries just over 14,000 distinct CDR3 sequences, more than 45% recorded once. The specimen sequenced was CD4+ T cells from blood, cultured in vitro. Receptor source: a human donor who had recovered from COVID-19. Each CDR3 is given with its conserved first and last residue. A D gene is named only where the DNA matches it firmly. The size entry is marked missing in some rows and otherwise reads once, few, many or a size class.

d_gene: -
abundance: -
j_gene: TRBJ2-5
v_gene: TRBV20-1
CDR3nt: TGCAGTGCTAAATGGAGGGGAGAAGTGGAGACCCAGTACTTC
CDR3aa: CSAKWRGEVETQYF

d_gene: -
abundance: -
j_gene: TRBJ2-1
v_gene: TRBV15
CDR3nt: TGTGCCACCTCGTCAGCCTACAATGAGCAGTTCTTC
CDR3aa: CATSSAYNEQFF

d_gene: -
abundance: -
j_gene: TRBJ2-3
v_gene: TRBV20-1
CDR3nt: TGCAGTGCTCGCTTCTCTCAGACGCAGTATTTT
CDR3aa: CSARFSQTQYF

d_gene: TRBD2
abundance: once
j_gene: TRBJ2-3
v_gene: TRBV7-9
CDR3nt: TGTGCCAGCAGGAGCGGGGGGAGAGTGGCAGATACGCAGTATTTT
CDR3aa: CASRSGGRVADTQYF

d_gene: -
abundance: medium-sized
j_gene: TRBJ1-5
v_gene: TRBV28
CDR3nt: TGTGCCAGCAGCCCCTTGAGGGGGGCCAGCAATCAGCCCCAGCATTTT
CDR3aa: CASSPLRGASNQPQHF

d_gene: TRBD1
abundance: -
j_gene: TRBJ2-5
v_gene: TRBV7-8
CDR3nt: TGTGCCAGCAGCCCGTGGACAGGGGGTCGAGAGACCCAGTACTTC
CDR3aa: CASSPWTGGRETQYF

d_gene: -
abundance: -
j_gene: TRBJ2-1
v_gene: TRBV6-4
CDR3nt: TGTGCCAGCAGTGACTCATGGACTCCGTACAATGAGCAGTTCTTC
CDR3aa: CASSDSWTPYNEQFF

d_gene: -
abundance: -
j_gene: TRBJ1-6
v_gene: TRBV5-4
CDR3nt: TGTGCCAGCAGCTTGGGGATAACACCGGACCTGGGTTCACCCCTCCACTTT
CDR3aa: CASSLGITPDLGSPLHF

d_gene: TRBD2
abundance: -
j_gene: TRBJ2-1
v_gene: TRBV24-1
CDR3nt: TGTGCCACCAGTGACTCGGGACTAGCGGGATACAATGAGCAGTTCTTC
CDR3aa: CATSDSGLAGYNEQFF

d_gene: -
abundance: -
j_gene: TRBJ2-5
v_gene: TRBV7-9
CDR3nt: TGTGCCAGCAGCGACGGACGTGGCCAAGAGACCCAGTACTTC
CDR3aa: CASSDGRGQETQYF

d_gene: TRBD1
abundance: -
j_gene: TRBJ1-6
v_gene: TRBV20-1
CDR3nt: TGCAGTGCGCAACGACAGGGCGTCGTCACTAATTCACCCCTCCACTTT
CDR3aa: CSAQRQGVVTNSPLHF

d_gene: TRBD1
abundance: -
j_gene: TRBJ1-2
v_gene: TRBV20-1
CDR3nt: TGCAGTGCTAGGTACACAGGGGAGGGCTACACCTTC
CDR3aa: CSARYTGEGYTF

d_gene: TRBD1
abundance: few
j_gene: TRBJ1-4
v_gene: TRBV6-1
CDR3nt: TGTGCCAGCAGTGATGGACAGGCCGCGAGGGAAAAACTGTTTTTT
CDR3aa: CASSDGQAAREKLFF

d_gene: -
abundance: -
j_gene: TRBJ1-2
v_gene: TRBV18
CDR3nt: TGTGCCAGCTCACCGGACAGAAACTATGGCTACACCTTC
CDR3aa: CASSPDRNYGYTF

d_gene: TRBD1
abundance: -
j_gene: TRBJ2-3
v_gene: TRBV4-1
CDR3nt: TGCGCCAGCAGCCAAGTTGGGACAGGCACAGATACGCAGTATTTT
CDR3aa: CASSQVGTGTDTQYF

d_gene: -
abundance: medium-sized
j_gene: TRBJ1-4
v_gene: TRBV7-9
CDR3nt: TGTGCCAGCAGCTTAGCCCTTGGGGGCGGGGAGGTGGATGAAAAACTGTTTTTT
CDR3aa: CASSLALGGGEVDEKLFF

d_gene: TRBD1
abundance: -
j_gene: TRBJ2-7
v_gene: TRBV6-5
CDR3nt: TGTGCCAGCAGTTACACGCACAGGGGGCGGGTCGAGCAGTACTTC
CDR3aa: CASSYTHRGRVEQYF

d_gene: -
abundance: -
j_gene: TRBJ1-4
v_gene: TRBV4-1
CDR3nt: TGCGCCAGCAGCTCCCCCAACGGCCTAGATAATGAAAAACTGTTTTTT
CDR3aa: CASSSPNGLDNEKLFF

d_gene: -
abundance: few
j_gene: TRBJ2-5
v_gene: TRBV2
CDR3nt: TGTGCCAGCAGGCTAAATCGGGAGACCCAGTACTTC
CDR3aa: CASRLNRETQYF

d_gene: TRBD2
abundance: once
j_gene: TRBJ2-5
v_gene: TRBV7-3
CDR3nt: TGTGCCAGCAGCTTATCCCCAGCGGGAGTAGAGACCCAGTACTTC
CDR3aa: CASSLSPAGVETQYF

d_gene: -
abundance: -
j_gene: TRBJ1-1
v_gene: TRBV12-3/TRBV12-4
CDR3nt: TGTGCCAGCAGTGTAAAGACAGTAGACCCTGAAGCTTTCTTT
CDR3aa: CASSVKTVDPEAFF

d_gene: -
abundance: -
j_gene: TRBJ1-1
v_gene: TRBV6-1
CDR3nt: TGTGCCAGCCATGGTCGGGGGGCGCGGAACACTGAAGCTTTCTTT
CDR3aa: CASHGRGARNTEAFF

d_gene: TRBD1
abundance: few
j_gene: TRBJ2-3
v_gene: TRBV20-1
CDR3nt: TGCAGTGCTGTGATCGGGACAGGCACAGATACGCAGTATTTT
CDR3aa: CSAVIGTGTDTQYF

d_gene: -
abundance: -
j_gene: TRBJ2-6
v_gene: TRBV5-1
CDR3nt: TGCGCCAGCAGCTTGGGCAACCGGGGTCAAAGGGGAACTGGGGCCAACGTCCTGACTTTC
CDR3aa: CASSLGNRGQRGTGANVLTF

d_gene: -
abundance: -
j_gene: TRBJ1-2
v_gene: TRBV6-1
CDR3nt: TGTGCCAGCAGCAATCGGGGTGGCTACACCTTC
CDR3aa: CASSNRGGYTF

d_gene: TRBD1
abundance: few
j_gene: TRBJ2-7
v_gene: TRBV6-2/TRBV6-3
CDR3nt: TGTGCCAGCACCGCGGACAGGGTGGCCTTAGCTAGGGAGCAGTACTTC
CDR3aa: CASTADRVALAREQYF

d_gene: -
abundance: -
j_gene: TRBJ2-7
v_gene: TRBV7-9
CDR3nt: TGTGCCAGCAGCCCCCAGGGGGGAGTGGTCTACGAGCAGTACTTC
CDR3aa: CASSPQGGVVYEQYF

d_gene: -
abundance: -
j_gene: TRBJ2-2
v_gene: TRBV20-1
CDR3nt: TGCAGTGCTAGTGGGTCGACGGGAGCTAACACCGGGGAGCTGTTTTTT
CDR3aa: CSASGSTGANTGELFF

d_gene: -
abundance: -
j_gene: TRBJ2-7
v_gene: TRBV20-1
CDR3nt: TGCAGTGCCCAGACCCTGACGGGAACCTACGAGCAGTACTTC
CDR3aa: CSAQTLTGTYEQYF